The clone carrying this T cell receptor beta chain has only a few counts. Its antigen is unidentified. The sample belongs to a study of naive and memory T cell subsets. Trimming removed 6 bases at V and 1 base at J, with 10 bases between. The germline V gene encodes CDR1 DFQATT and CDR2 SNEGSKA (reference sequence). CDR3 length equals 13 residues. Findings of the study overall: Gini index rose across naive, CM, EM and EMRA in CD4 and CD8.

The beta constant-region primer was an equimolar mix of two oligonucleotides covering TRBC1 and TRBC2. TCRdb re-analysed the UMI-ligation and nested PCR reads in MiXCR, keeping a single row per CDR3 protein. The table has over 75,000 distinct CDR3 sequences, about an eighth seen once. Sequencing used central memory CD4+ T cells from blood. The J gene is TRBJ2-1, the V gene TRBV20-1, with D perhaps TRBD1 or TRBD2 (6 bases each). The clonotype comes from a human donor in good health. CDR3 loop: CSARGLSYNEQFF. The CDR3 DNA reads as TGCAGTGCACGGGGGCTTTCCTACAATGAGCAGTTCTTC.